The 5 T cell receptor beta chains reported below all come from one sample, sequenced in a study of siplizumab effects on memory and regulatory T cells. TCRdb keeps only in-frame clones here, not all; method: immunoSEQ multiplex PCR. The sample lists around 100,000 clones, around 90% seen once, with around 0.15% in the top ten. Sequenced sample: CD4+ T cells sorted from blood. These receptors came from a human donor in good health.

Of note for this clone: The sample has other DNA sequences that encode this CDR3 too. CDR3 in amino acids: CSAADTYEQYF. CDR3 DNA: TGCAGTGCTGCGGACACCTACGAGCAGTACTTC. This rearrangement joins TRBV20-1 to TRBJ2-7; a weak D match, TRBD1 (5 bases). V lost 5 bases, J lost 2 bases, and 7 bases lay in between. The CDR3 length is 11 residues. Germline V gene sequence: CDR1 DFQATT, CDR2 SNEGSKA (reference sequence).

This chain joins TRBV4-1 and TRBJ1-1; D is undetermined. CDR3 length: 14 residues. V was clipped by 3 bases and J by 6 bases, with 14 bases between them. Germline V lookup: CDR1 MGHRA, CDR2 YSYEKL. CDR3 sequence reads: CASSQLEGYAEAFF. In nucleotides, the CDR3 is TGCGCCAGCAGCCAGCTGGAAGGTTACGCTGAAGCTTTCTTT.

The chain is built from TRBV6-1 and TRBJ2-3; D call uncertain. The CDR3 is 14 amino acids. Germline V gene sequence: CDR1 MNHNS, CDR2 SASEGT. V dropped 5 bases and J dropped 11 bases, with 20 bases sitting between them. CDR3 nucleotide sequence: TGTGCCAGCAGTCCCCAGGACCTAAACCGAGAGCAGTATTTT. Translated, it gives CASSPQDLNREQYF.

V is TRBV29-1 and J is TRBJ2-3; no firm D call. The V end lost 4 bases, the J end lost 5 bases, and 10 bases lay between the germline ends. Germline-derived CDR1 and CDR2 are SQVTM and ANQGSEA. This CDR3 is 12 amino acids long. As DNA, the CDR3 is TGCAGCGTTGCACAGCTAATAGATACGCAGTATTTT. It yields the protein CSVAQLIDTQYF.

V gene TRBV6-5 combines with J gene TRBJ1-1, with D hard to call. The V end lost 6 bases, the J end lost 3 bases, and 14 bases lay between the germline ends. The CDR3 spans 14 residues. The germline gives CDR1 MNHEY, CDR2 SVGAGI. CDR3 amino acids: CASRTDATDTEAFF. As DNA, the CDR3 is TGTGCCAGCAGGACGGACGCAACGGACACTGAAGCTTTCTTT.